This T cell receptor (beta chain) stems from a study of CD4 T cells in relation to SARS-CoV-2 and coronaviruses. Study overall: PBMCs were cultured with antigen for approximately nine days before TCR beta sequencing.

Study findings and constraints: Crossreactive clones expanded significantly less to SARS-CoV-2 than monoreactive clones.

V dropped 0 bases and J dropped 4 bases, with 6 bases sitting between them. Germline CDR1 KGHSH, CDR2 LQKENI. This CDR3 region has 13 residues. Libraries were prepared by immunoSEQ multiplex PCR; TCRdb keeps only in-frame clonotypes and omits some of them. The data show approximately 11,000 clones, with 65% to 75% seen just once and approximately 19% held by the top ten. CD4+ T cells from unexposed donors were obtained before the COVID-19 pandemic (2011-2018). The cells were cultured for 10 days before CD4+ T cells were isolated. Unexposed-donor CD4+ T cells were probed with SARS-CoV-2 S/N and four cold-coronavirus spikes, cells permitting. With respect to this clone: Its target is not known.

The sample consisted of CD4+ T cells from PBMCs, cultured in vitro. The receptor was isolated from a human donor in good health. This chain joins TRBV18 and TRBJ2-5; D gene uncertain. CDR3: CASSPPPGETQYF. The CDR3 coding sequence is TGTGCCAGCTCACCACCACCAGGAGAGACCCAGTACTTC.